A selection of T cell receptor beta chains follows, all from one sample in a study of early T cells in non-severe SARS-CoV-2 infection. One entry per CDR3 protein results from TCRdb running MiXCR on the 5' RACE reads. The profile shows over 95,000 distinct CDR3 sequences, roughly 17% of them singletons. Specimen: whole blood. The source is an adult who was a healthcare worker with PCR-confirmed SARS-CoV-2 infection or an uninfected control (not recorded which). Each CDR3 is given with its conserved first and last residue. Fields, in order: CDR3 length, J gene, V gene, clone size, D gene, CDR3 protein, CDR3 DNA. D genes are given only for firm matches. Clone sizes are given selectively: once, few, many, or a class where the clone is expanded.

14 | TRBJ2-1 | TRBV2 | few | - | CASSEGQIYNEQFF | TGTGCCAGCAGTGAAGGACAGATTTACAATGAGCAGTTCTTC
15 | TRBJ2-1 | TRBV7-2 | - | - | CASSFAGTTYNEQFF | TGTGCCAGCAGCTTCGCCGGGACAACCTACAATGAGCAGTTCTTC
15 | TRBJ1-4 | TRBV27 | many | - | CASSQFGSRGEKLFF | TGTGCCAGCAGCCAATTCGGCTCCAGAGGGGAAAAACTGTTTTTT
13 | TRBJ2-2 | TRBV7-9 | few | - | CAIMRDGTGELFF | TGTGCCATCATGCGGGACGGCACCGGGGAGCTGTTTTTT
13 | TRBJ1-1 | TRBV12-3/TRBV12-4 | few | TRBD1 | CASSFRWDSGPFF | TGTGCCAGCAGTTTTAGGTGGGACAGCGGACCTTTCTTT
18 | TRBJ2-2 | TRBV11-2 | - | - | CASSRPSTRGLNTGELFF | TGTGCCAGCAGCCGCCCTTCTACACGGGGTCTAAACACCGGGGAGCTTTTTTTT
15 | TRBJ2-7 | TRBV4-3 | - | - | CASSQVAEADYEQYF | TGCGCCAGCAGCCAAGTCGCGGAGGCCGACTACGAGCAGTACTTC
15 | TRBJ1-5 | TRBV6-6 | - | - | CASSYRGRYNQPQHF | TGTGCCAGCAGTTACAGAGGCAGGTACAATCAGCCCCAGCATTTT
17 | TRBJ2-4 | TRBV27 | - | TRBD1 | CASSLGRGGQERNIQYF | TGTGCCAGCAGTTTGGGGCGAGGGGGCCAAGAGAGAAACATTCAGTACTTC
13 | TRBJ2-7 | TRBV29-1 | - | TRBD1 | CSAREQGPGEQYF | TGCAGCGCCAGAGAACAGGGGCCGGGCGAGCAGTACTTC
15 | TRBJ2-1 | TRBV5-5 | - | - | CASSGWGTQYNEQFF | TGTGCCAGCAGCGGGTGGGGGACCCAATACAATGAGCAGTTCTTC
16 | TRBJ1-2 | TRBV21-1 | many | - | CASSDEGGFANYGYTF | TGTGCCAGCAGCGACGAAGGCGGCTTCGCTAACTATGGCTACACCTTC
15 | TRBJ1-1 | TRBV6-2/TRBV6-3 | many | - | CASSFGQRVNTEAFF | TGTGCCAGCAGTTTCGGACAGCGCGTGAACACTGAAGCTTTCTTT
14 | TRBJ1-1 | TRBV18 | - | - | CASSPVHGNTEAFF | TGTGCCAGCTCACCAGTGCACGGGAACACTGAAGCTTTCTTT
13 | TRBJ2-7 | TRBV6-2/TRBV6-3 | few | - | CASNLAEPYEQYF | TGTGCCAGCAACCTAGCCGAACCCTACGAGCAGTACTTC
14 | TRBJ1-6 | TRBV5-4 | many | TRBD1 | CASSARQGNSPLHF | TGTGCCAGCAGCGCCCGACAGGGGAATTCACCCCTCCACTTT
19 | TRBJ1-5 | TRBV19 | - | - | CASSQDGAYGGRSNQPQHF | TGTGCCAGTAGCCAAGATGGGGCCTACGGAGGTAGGAGCAATCAGCCCCAGCATTTT
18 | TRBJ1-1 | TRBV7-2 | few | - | CASSPKTGLIRLNTEAFF | TGTGCCAGCAGCCCAAAAACAGGGCTTATCAGGTTGAACACTGAAGCTTTCTTT
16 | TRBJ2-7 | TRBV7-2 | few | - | CASSYVSPGLTYEQYF | TGTGCCAGCAGCTACGTATCACCGGGGCTTACCTACGAGCAGTACTTC
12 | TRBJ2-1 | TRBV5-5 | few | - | CASSSRVNEQFF | TGTGCCAGCAGCTCTAGGGTCAATGAGCAGTTCTTC
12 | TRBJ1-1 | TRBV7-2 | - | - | CASSSERSEAFF | TGTGCCAGCAGCTCCGAACGGTCCGAAGCTTTCTTT
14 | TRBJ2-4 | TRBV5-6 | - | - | CASSLELAKNIQYF | TGTGCCAGCAGCTTGGAACTAGCCAAAAACATTCAGTACTTC
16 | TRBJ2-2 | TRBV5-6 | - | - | CASSFPRPGTGGELFF | TGTGCCAGCAGCTTCCCCCGCCCAGGCACGGGCGGGGAGCTGTTTTTT
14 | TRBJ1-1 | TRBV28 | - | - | CASEGYRRYTEAFF | TGTGCCAGTGAGGGATATAGACGGTACACTGAAGCTTTCTTT
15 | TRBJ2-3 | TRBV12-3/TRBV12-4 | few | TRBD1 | CASSLPGQGTDTQYF | TGTGCCAGCAGTCTCCCGGGACAGGGAACAGATACGCAGTATTTT
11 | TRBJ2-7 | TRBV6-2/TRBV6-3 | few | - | CASSSLGEQYF | TGTGCCAGCAGTTCTCTAGGCGAGCAGTACTTC
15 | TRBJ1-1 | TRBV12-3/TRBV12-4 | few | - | CASNAYRGVNTEAFF | TGTGCCAGCAACGCGTACCGGGGGGTGAACACTGAAGCTTTCTTT
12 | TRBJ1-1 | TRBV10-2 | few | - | CASSEEFTEAFF | TGCGCCAGCAGTGAGGAGTTCACTGAAGCTTTCTTT
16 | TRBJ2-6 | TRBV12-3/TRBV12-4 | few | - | CASSPRASSGANVLTF | TGTGCCAGCAGCCCGAGGGCGAGCTCTGGGGCCAACGTCCTGACTTTC